A selection of T cell receptor beta chains follows, all from one sample in a study of OX40 agonist ivuxolimab in advanced cancers. Some clones are missing from TCRdb's copy, which holds only in-frame ones; the method was immunoSEQ multiplex PCR. Of about 53,000 clones listed, roughly 90% are singletons. Sequences were derived from CD4+ or CD8+ T cells sorted from blood, sampled in a trial of the OX40 agonist ivuxolimab. Every receptor here comes from an adult with an advanced solid tumor such as melanoma, head and neck, liver or kidney cancer. The CDR3 runs from the conserved cysteine through the conserved F or W. The D gene is left open where the match is weak. Clone size is not always given. Where it is, it says once, few, many or a class for expanded clones.

clone size: few; V gene: TRBV28; J gene: TRBJ2-1; D gene: TRBD2; CDR3 protein: CASSPPPLAGATTADEQFF; CDR3 DNA: TGTGCCAGCAGTCCACCCCCGCTAGCGGGAGCAACCACAGCGGATGAGCAGTTCTTC
clone size: -; V gene: TRBV7-2; J gene: TRBJ2-2; D gene: -; CDR3 protein: CASSFLDYNTGELFF; CDR3 DNA: TGTGCCAGCAGCTTCCTGGACTATAACACCGGGGAGCTGTTTTTT
clone size: -; V gene: TRBV23-1; J gene: TRBJ1-2; D gene: -; CDR3 protein: CASRLCYGYTF; CDR3 DNA: TGCGCCAGCCGTCTGTGTTATGGCTACACCTTC
clone size: -; V gene: TRBV30; J gene: TRBJ2-7; D gene: -; CDR3 protein: CAWSVGYEQYF; CDR3 DNA: TGTGCCTGGAGTGTGGGTTACGAGCAGTACTTC
clone size: -; V gene: TRBV29-1; J gene: TRBJ2-7; D gene: -; CDR3 protein: CSVPSPKGAYEQYF; CDR3 DNA: TGCAGCGTCCCGAGCCCCAAGGGCGCTTACGAGCAGTACTTC
clone size: -; V gene: TRBV10-3; J gene: TRBJ1-1; D gene: -; CDR3 protein: CAISDSAGVYMNTEAFF; CDR3 DNA: TGTGCCATCAGTGACTCCGCAGGGGTGTACATGAACACTGAAGCTTTCTTT
clone size: -; V gene: TRBV10-3; J gene: TRBJ2-1; D gene: TRBD2; CDR3 protein: CAISGSGRLDEQFF; CDR3 DNA: TGTGCCATCAGTGGTAGCGGGAGGTTGGATGAGCAGTTCTTC
clone size: -; V gene: TRBV4-1; J gene: TRBJ2-1; D gene: TRBD2; CDR3 protein: CASSHSLAGGLNEQFF; CDR3 DNA: TGCGCCAGCAGCCATTCCCTAGCGGGGGGGCTCAATGAGCAGTTCTTC
clone size: -; V gene: TRBV29-1; J gene: TRBJ2-5; D gene: TRBD1; CDR3 protein: CSVAGTGQETQYF; CDR3 DNA: TGCAGCGTTGCCGGGACAGGGCAAGAGACCCAGTACTTC
clone size: -; V gene: TRBV27; J gene: TRBJ2-7; D gene: -; CDR3 protein: CASSLVGGALDEQYF; CDR3 DNA: TGTGCCAGCAGTTTAGTAGGCGGGGCCCTTGACGAGCAGTACTTC
clone size: -; V gene: TRBV29-1; J gene: TRBJ2-3; D gene: TRBD1; CDR3 protein: CSAPTGGLEDTQYF; CDR3 DNA: TGCAGCGCCCCGACAGGGGGGTTGGAAGATACGCAGTATTTT
clone size: -; V gene: TRBV19; J gene: TRBJ2-2; D gene: TRBD1; CDR3 protein: CASRDRGTGELFF; CDR3 DNA: TGTGCCAGCCGGGACAGGGGCACCGGGGAGCTGTTTTTT
clone size: -; V gene: TRBV5-5; J gene: TRBJ1-2; D gene: -; CDR3 protein: CASRSPPYGYTF; CDR3 DNA: TGTGCCAGCAGGTCTCCCCCCTATGGCTACACCTTC
clone size: -; V gene: TRBV12-5; J gene: TRBJ1-1; D gene: TRBD1; CDR3 protein: CASGQSPGTGYTEAFF; CDR3 DNA: TGTGCTAGTGGTCAAAGTCCCGGGACAGGGTACACTGAAGCTTTCTTT
clone size: -; V gene: TRBV27; J gene: TRBJ2-2; D gene: TRBD1; CDR3 protein: CASSWTGAGELFF; CDR3 DNA: TGTGCCAGCTCCTGGACAGGGGCCGGGGAGCTGTTTTTT
clone size: -; V gene: TRBV7-8; J gene: TRBJ2-3; D gene: TRBD2; CDR3 protein: CASSLGTSGTDTQYF; CDR3 DNA: TGTGCCAGCAGCTTAGGGACTAGCGGCACAGATACGCAGTATTTT
clone size: -; V gene: TRBV4-1; J gene: TRBJ1-4; D gene: -; CDR3 protein: CASSQAGDLNEKLFF; CDR3 DNA: TGCGCCAGCAGCCAAGCAGGGGATCTTAATGAAAAACTGTTTTTT
clone size: -; V gene: TRBV15; J gene: TRBJ1-2; D gene: TRBD1; CDR3 protein: CATSGVKGQGARLNYGYTF; CDR3 DNA: TGTGCCACCAGCGGAGTCAAGGGACAGGGGGCCCGTCTTAACTATGGCTACACCTTC
clone size: -; V gene: TRBV4-1; J gene: TRBJ2-2; D gene: -; CDR3 protein: CASSQGSGELFF; CDR3 DNA: TGCGCCAGCAGCCAAGGGTCCGGGGAGCTGTTTTTT
clone size: -; V gene: TRBV7-2; J gene: TRBJ2-3; D gene: TRBD2; CDR3 protein: CASSPGTTGVDTQYF; CDR3 DNA: TGTGCCAGCAGCCCCGGGACTACCGGCGTCGATACGCAGTATTTT
clone size: -; V gene: TRBV10-2; J gene: TRBJ1-2; D gene: -; CDR3 protein: CASSGDAYGYTF; CDR3 DNA: TGCGCCAGCAGTGGAGACGCTTATGGCTACACCTTC
clone size: few; V gene: TRBV5-5; J gene: TRBJ1-5; D gene: -; CDR3 protein: CASSYSGGNQPQHF; CDR3 DNA: TGTGCCAGCAGTTACAGCGGGGGCAATCAGCCCCAGCATTTT
clone size: once; V gene: TRBV6-5; J gene: TRBJ2-1; D gene: -; CDR3 protein: CASSLGPEQFF; CDR3 DNA: TGTGCCAGCAGTTTAGGTCCTGAGCAGTTCTTC
clone size: -; V gene: TRBV19; J gene: TRBJ2-3; D gene: TRBD2; CDR3 protein: CASSIVLVGTSGTDTQYF; CDR3 DNA: TGTGCCAGTAGTATTGTACTCGTAGGGACTAGCGGGACAGATACGCAGTATTTT